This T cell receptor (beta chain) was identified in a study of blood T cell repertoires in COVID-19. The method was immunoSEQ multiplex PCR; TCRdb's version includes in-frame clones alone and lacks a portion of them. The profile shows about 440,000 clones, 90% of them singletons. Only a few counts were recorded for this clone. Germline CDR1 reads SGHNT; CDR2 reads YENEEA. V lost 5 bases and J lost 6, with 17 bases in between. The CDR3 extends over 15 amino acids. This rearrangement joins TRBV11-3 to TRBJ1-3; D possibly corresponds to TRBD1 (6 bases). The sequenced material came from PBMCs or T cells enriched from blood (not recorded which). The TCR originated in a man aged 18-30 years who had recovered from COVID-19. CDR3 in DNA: TGTGCCAGCAGCCCCCCAGGGGAGTCCGCAAACACCATATATTTT. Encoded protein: CASSPPGESANTIYF. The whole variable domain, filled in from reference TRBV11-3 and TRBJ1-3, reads EAGVVQSPRYKIIEKKQPVAFWCNPISGHNTLYWYLQNLGQGPELLIRYENEEAVDDSQLPKDRFSAERLKGVDSTLKIQPAELGDSAVYLCASSPPGESANTIYFGEGSWLTVV.